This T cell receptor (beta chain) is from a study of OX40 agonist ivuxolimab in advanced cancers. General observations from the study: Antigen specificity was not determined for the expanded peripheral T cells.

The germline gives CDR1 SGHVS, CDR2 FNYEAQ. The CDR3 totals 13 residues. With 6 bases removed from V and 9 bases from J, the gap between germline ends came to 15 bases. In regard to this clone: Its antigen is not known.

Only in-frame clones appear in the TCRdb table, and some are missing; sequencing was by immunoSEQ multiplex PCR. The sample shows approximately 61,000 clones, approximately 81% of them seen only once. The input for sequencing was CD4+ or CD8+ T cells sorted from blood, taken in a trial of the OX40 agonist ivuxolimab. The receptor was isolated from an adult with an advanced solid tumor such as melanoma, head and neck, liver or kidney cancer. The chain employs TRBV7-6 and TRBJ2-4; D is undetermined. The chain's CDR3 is CASSLTQKGIQYF. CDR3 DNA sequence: TGTGCCAGCAGTTTGACCCAAAAGGGCATTCAGTACTTC.